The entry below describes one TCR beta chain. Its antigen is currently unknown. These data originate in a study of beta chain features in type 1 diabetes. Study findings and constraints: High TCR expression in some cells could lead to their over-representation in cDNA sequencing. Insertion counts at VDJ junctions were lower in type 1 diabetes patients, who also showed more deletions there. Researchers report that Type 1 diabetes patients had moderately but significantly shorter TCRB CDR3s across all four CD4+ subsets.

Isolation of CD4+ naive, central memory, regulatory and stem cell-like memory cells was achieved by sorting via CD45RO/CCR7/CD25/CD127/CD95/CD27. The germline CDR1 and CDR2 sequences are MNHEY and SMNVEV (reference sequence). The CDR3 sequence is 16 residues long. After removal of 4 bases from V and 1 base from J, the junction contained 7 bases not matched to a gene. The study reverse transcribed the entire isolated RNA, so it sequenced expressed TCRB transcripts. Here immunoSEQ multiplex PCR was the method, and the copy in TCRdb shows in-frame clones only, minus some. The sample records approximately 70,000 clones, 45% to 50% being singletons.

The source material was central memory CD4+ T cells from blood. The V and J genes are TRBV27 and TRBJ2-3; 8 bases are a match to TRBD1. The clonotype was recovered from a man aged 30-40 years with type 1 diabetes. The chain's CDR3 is CASSSGQGYRTDTQYF. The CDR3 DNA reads TGTGCCAGCAGTTCTGGACAGGGCTATCGCACAGATACGCAGTATTTT.